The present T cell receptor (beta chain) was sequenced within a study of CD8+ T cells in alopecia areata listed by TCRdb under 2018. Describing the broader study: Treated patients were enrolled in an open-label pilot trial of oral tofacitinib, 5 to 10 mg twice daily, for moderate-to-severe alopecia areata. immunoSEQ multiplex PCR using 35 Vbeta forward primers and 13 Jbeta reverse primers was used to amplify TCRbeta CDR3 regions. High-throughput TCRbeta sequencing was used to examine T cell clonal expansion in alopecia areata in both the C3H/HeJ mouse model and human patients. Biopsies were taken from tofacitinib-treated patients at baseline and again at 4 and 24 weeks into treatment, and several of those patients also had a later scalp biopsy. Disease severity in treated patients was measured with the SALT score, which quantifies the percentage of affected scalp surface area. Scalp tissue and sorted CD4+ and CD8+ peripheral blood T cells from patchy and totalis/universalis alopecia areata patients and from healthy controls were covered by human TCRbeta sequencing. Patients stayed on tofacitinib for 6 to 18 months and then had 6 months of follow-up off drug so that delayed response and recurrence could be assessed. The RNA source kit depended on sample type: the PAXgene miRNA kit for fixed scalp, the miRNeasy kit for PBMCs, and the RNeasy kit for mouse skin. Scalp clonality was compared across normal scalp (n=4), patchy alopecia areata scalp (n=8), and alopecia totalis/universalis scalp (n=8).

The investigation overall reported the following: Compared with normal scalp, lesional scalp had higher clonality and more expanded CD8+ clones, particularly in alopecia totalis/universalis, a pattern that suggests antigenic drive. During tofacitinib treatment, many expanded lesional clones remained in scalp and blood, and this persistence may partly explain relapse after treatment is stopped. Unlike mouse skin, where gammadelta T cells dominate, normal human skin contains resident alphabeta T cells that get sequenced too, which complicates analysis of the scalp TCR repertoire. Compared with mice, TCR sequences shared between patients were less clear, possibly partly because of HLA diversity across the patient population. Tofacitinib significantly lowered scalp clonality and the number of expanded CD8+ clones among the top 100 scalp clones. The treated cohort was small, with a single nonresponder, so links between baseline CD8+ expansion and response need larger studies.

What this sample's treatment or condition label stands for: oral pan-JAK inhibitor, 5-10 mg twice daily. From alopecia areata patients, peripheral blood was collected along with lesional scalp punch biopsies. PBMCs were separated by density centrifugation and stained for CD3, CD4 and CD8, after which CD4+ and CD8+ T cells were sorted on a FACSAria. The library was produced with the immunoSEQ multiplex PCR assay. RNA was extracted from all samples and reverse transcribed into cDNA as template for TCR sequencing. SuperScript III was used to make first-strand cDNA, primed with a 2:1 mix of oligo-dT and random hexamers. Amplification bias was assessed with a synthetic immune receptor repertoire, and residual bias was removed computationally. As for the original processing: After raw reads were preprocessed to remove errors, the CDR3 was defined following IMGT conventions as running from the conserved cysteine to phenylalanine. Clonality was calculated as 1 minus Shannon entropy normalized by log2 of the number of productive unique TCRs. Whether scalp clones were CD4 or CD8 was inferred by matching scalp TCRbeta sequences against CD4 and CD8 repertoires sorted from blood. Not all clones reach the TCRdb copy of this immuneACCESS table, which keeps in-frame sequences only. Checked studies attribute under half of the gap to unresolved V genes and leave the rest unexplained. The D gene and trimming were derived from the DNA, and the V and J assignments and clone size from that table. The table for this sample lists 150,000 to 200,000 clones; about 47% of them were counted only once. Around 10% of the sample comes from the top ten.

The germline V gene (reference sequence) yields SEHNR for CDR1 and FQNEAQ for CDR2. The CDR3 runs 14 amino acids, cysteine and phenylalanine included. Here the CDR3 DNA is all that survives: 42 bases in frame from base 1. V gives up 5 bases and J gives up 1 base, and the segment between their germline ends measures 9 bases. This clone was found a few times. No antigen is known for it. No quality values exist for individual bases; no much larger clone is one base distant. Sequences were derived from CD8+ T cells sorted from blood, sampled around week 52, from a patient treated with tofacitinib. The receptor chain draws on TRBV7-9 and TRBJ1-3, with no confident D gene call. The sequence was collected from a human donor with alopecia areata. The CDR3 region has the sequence CASSGRTSGNTIYF. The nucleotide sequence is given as TGTGCCAGCAGCGGGCGTACGTCTGGAAACACCATATATTTT. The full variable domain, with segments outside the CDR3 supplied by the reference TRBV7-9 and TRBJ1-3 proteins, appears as DTGVSQNPRHKITKRGQNVTFRCDPISEHNRLYWYRQTLGQGPEFLTYFQNEAQLEKSRLLSDRFSAERPKGSFSTLEIQRTEQGDSAMYLCASSGRTSGNTIYFGEGSWLTVV.